This T cell receptor (beta chain) stems from a study of cytomegalovirus exposure and HLA in healthy donors. This clone was observed once. What it binds is not known. This CDR3 is built from 15 residues. Losses at the gene ends were 4 bases for V and 2 bases for J; bases not matched to a gene: 6. Germline V CDR1 and CDR2: MGHDK, SYGVNS. While the first cohort had around 700 subjects, the donors belonged to the separate validation cohort of about 120 subjects. Study findings and constraints: CMV antigen specificity was confirmed in vitro for a few CMV-associated chains. The authors listed around 150 TCR beta chains as cytomegalovirus-associated.

This table comes from immunoSEQ multiplex PCR, and its TCRdb copy is limited to in-frame clones, with some not included. The profile shows roughly 56,000 clones, approximately 92% of them singletons. Specimen: PBMCs. V usage is TRBV25-1 and J usage is TRBJ2-3; the match to TRBD1 covers 7 bases. The source is a woman aged 18-30 years in good health and CMV-seronegative. The CDR3 is CASSAYRGFTDTQYF. In nucleotides, the CDR3 is TGTGCCAGCAGTGCATACAGGGGTTTCACAGATACGCAGTATTTT.